This record covers a single T cell receptor beta chain. The junction had 2 bases not matched to a gene; V was cut back by 4 bases and J by 2 bases. The germline gives CDR1 SGHNT, CDR2 YYREEE (reference sequence). This CDR3 is built from 15 residues. Original data processing: Reference gene primers were amplified, and this amplification served to estimate nucleated cell counts. Only in-frame clones appear in the TCRdb table, and some are missing; sequencing was by immunoSEQ multiplex PCR. Clonal size and the V and J genes are those of that table, whereas D and trimming came from the DNA. The sample consists of just under 65,000 clones, 78% of them appearing once. This sample was taken from a study of blood T cell repertoires in COVID-19.

This rearrangement joins TRBV5-4 to TRBJ2-2, with TRBD1 identical over 10 bases. This TCR was recovered from a man in his 60s with COVID-19, enrolled during active disease. Sequencing was done on a sample of peripheral blood. Written as DNA, the CDR3 is TGTGCCAGCAGCGACAGGGGGCATAACACCGGGGAGCTGTTTTTT. Protein product: CASSDRGHNTGELFF.